This T cell receptor beta chain is drawn from a study of blood T cell repertoires in COVID-19. Study as a whole: The United States, Italy and Spain were the sources of the acute and convalescent COVID-19 samples. Sources were T cells, B-cell-depleted T cells, or PBMCs; the material itself was cDNA or gDNA.

Trimming left V 6 bases short and J 2 bases short, with 14 bases between. This CDR3 comprises 14 residues. CDR1 is SGHRS, CDR2 YFSETQ, per germline. In the original workflow: Amplified reference gene primers provided the basis for estimating nucleated cell counts. The repertoire was sequenced with immunoSEQ multiplex PCR; TCRdb's copy has only in-frame clones and lacks some. V and J calls plus clone size are reproduced from that table; the DNA served to infer D and trimming. This table holds approximately 150,000 clones, 65% to 85% found once. Material: peripheral blood. The TCR comes from a woman of 80 years or more with acute or convalescent COVID-19. This chain links TRBV5-1 with TRBJ1-1, with a tentative D call TRBD1 (5 bases). CDR3: CASTPGQINTEAFF. The CDR3 DNA reads TGCGCCAGCACCCCAGGACAAATAAACACTGAAGCTTTCTTT.